This T cell receptor beta chain was sequenced for a study of T cell responses to AZD1222 COVID-19 vaccine. Study outcomes and limitations: Close to half of all spike-specific TCRs reportedly target regions of the variants that are unmutated. Spike-specific TCR breadth and depth rose after two AZD1222 doses. Clonal diversity was possibly underestimated; the donors were predominantly white British and more often female.

The table lists this clone with a few counts. The target antigen is unknown. Sequencing was performed with immunoSEQ multiplex PCR; in TCRdb, only in-frame clones are kept and a portion is missing. The sample comprises tens of thousands of clones, roughly 84% of which are singletons, and 17% rests with the top ten. Sequencing used peripheral blood, obtained on day 0 of AZD1222 vaccination. This TCR came from an adult in good health.

The CDR3 protein is CASSQELVTLREQFF. In nucleotides, the CDR3 is TGCGCCAGCAGCCAAGAGCTTGTCACCCTACGGGAGCAGTTCTTC. The V and J genes are TRBV4-3 and TRBJ2-1, with D uncertain. This CDR3 contains 15 residues. The V gene's germline CDR1 is LGHNA and CDR2 YSLEER. V gave up 0 bases and J gave up 10 bases, with 16 bases separating them.